This T cell receptor (beta chain) was captured by sequencing in a study of cytotoxic CD8 clonotypes in ibrutinib-treated CLL. Across the study: After a median about eleven months on treatment (6 to 36), response samples were drawn. Whole-study results and caveats: Under treatment, the uncommon public clonotypes either contracted or remained stable. Measured clonality at baseline was greater than in age-matched healthy donors and tracked with circulating CD8+ T-cell counts.

The V gene lost 1 base and the J gene lost 8 bases, with 26 bases spanning the gap. The length of the CDR3 is 18 residues. Germline CDR1 and CDR2: LGHNA and YNFKEQ. Measured with immunoSEQ multiplex PCR; TCRdb has only the in-frame clones, and not every one. The sample lists 40,000 or so clones, around 53% occurring once. For TCR beta libraries, approximately 2 micrograms of genomic DNA were obtained from cryopreserved PBMCs. A word on this clone: Its matching antigen is unknown.

Sequenced here: PBMCs, sampled before ibrutinib treatment. The chain is built from TRBV4-2 and TRBJ1-2, with D maybe TRBD1 (5 bases). The receptor comes from a human donor with chronic lymphocytic leukemia. The CDR3 bases are TGTGCCAGCAGCCAAGCCCAGGGCGGATCTTCCAGGCAAGAGGGCTACACCTTC. It yields the protein CASSQAQGGSSRQEGYTF.